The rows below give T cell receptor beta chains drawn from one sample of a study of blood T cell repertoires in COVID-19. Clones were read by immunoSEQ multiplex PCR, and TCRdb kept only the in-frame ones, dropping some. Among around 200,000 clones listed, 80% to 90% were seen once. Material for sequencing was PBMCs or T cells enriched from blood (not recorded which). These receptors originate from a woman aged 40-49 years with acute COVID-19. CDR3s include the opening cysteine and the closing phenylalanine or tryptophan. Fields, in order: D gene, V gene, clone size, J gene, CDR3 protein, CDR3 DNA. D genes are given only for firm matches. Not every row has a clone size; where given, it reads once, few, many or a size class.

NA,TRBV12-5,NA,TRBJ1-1,CASGLGEGGTEAFF,TGTGCTAGTGGACTTGGGGAGGGAGGCACTGAAGCTTTCTTT
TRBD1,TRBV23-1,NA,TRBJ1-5,CASSHGVTGGDSNQPQHF,TGCGCCAGCAGTCATGGGGTGACAGGGGGGGATAGCAATCAGCCCCAGCATTTT
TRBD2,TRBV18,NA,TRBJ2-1,CASSPVLAGGPDEQFF,TGTGCCAGCTCACCCGTACTAGCGGGGGGGCCGGATGAGCAGTTCTTC
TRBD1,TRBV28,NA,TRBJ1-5,CASSLPTGVQHQPQHF,TGTGCCAGCAGTTTACCAACAGGGGTCCAGCATCAGCCCCAGCATTTT
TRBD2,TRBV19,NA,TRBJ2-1,CASSLATGGIKQFF,TGTGCCAGTAGTCTCGCAACGGGGGGGATTAAGCAGTTCTTC
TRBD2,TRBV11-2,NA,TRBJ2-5,CASSYGLAGVETQYF,TGTGCCAGCAGCTACGGACTAGCGGGGGTCGAGACCCAGTACTTC
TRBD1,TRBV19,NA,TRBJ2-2,CASNRDRGTGELFF,TGTGCCAGTAATCGGGACAGGGGAACCGGGGAGCTGTTTTTT
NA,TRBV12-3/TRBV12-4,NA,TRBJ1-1,CASRLGGNTEAFF,TGTGCCAGCAGATTGGGGGGAAACACTGAAGCTTTCTTT
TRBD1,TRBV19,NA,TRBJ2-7,CASSTVPGQGTEQYF,TGTGCCAGTAGTACAGTCCCGGGACAGGGTACCGAGCAGTACTTC
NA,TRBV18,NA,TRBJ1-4,CASSLPGLGNEKLFF,TGTGCCAGCTCACTACCGGGCCTTGGGAATGAAAAACTGTTTTTT
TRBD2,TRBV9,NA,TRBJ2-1,CASSPPTSGSSYEQFF,TGTGCCAGCAGCCCCCCCACTAGCGGGTCTTCTTATGAGCAGTTCTTC
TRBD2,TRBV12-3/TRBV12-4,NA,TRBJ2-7,CASSELAGDEQYF,TGTGCCAGCAGTGAACTAGCGGGAGACGAGCAGTACTTC
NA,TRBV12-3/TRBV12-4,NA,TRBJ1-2,CASSFPTGEGYTF,TGTGCCAGCAGTTTCCCTACGGGAGAAGGCTACACCTTC
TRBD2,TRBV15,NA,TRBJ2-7,CATSRATSGGGLSSYEQYF,TGTGCCACCAGCAGAGCGACTAGCGGGGGGGGATTAAGCTCCTACGAGCAGTACTTC
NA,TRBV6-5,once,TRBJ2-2,CASGRGTGELFF,TGTGCCAGCGGTAGAGGGACCGGGGAGCTGTTTTTT
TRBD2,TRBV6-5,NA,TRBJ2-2,CASRLAGGTGELFF,TGTGCCAGCAGATTAGCGGGGGGGACCGGGGAGCTGTTTTTT
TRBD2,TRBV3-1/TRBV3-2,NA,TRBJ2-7,CASSQDPGLAGLVSYEQYF,TGTGCCAGCAGCCAAGACCCGGGACTAGCGGGATTGGTTAGTTACGAGCAGTACTTC
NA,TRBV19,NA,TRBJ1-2,CASSSLLGSGPYGYTF,TGTGCCAGTAGTAGCCTCTTGGGGAGTGGACCCTATGGCTACACCTTC
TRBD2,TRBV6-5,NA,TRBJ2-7,CASSYSGAGGEQYF,TGTGCCAGCAGTTACTCGGGCGCGGGAGGCGAGCAGTACTTC
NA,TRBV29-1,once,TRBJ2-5,CSVSGGQETQYF,TGCAGCGTAAGCGGAGGCCAAGAGACCCAGTACTTC
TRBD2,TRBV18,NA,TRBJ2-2,CASSPSLAGGTGELFF,TGTGCCAGCTCACCATCGCTAGCGGGAGGCACCGGGGAGCTGTTTTTT
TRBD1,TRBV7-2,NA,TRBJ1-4,CASSKTGGHEKLFF,TGTGCCAGCAGTAAGACAGGGGGCCATGAAAAACTGTTTTTT
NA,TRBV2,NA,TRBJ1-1,CASSDDRLNTEAFF,TGTGCCAGCAGTGACGACAGATTGAACACTGAAGCTTTCTTT
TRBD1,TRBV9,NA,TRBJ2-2,CASSTYLWTGATGELFF,TGTGCCAGCAGCACCTACCTGTGGACAGGGGCTACCGGGGAGCTGTTTTTT
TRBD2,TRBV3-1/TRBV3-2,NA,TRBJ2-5,CASSHGLAGVETQYF,TGTGCCAGCAGCCACGGACTAGCGGGGGTGGAGACCCAGTACTTC
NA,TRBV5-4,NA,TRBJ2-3,CASSAGWPDTQYF,TGTGCCAGCTCGGCAGGGTGGCCAGATACGCAGTATTTT
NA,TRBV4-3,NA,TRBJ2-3,CASSQDLGGGTDTQYF,TGCGCCAGCAGCCAAGATCTGGGGGGAGGCACAGATACGCAGTATTTT
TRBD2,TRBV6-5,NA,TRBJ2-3,CASTIARGVDTQYF,TGTGCCAGCACAATTGCACGGGGGGTGGATACGCAGTATTTT
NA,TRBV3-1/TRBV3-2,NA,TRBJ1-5,CASSHRVGGQPQHF,TGTGCCAGCAGCCACAGGGTCGGCGGACAGCCCCAGCATTTT
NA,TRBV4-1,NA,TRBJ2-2,CASSQDEKSTGELFF,TGCGCCAGCAGCCAAGATGAGAAGAGTACCGGGGAGCTGTTTTTT
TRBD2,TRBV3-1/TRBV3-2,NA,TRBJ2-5,CASSPVTSGGQETQYF,TGTGCCAGCAGCCCTGTGACTAGCGGGGGGCAAGAGACCCAGTACTTC
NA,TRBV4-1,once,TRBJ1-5,CASSPHSNQPQHF,TGCGCCAGCAGCCCACATAGCAATCAGCCCCAGCATTTT
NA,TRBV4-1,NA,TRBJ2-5,CASSQEPGGETQYF,TGCGCCAGCAGCCAAGAGCCAGGAGGGGAGACCCAGTACTTC
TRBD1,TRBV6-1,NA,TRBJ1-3,CASSEGQSLPIYF,TGTGCCAGCAGTGAGGGACAGTCGTTACCCATATATTTT
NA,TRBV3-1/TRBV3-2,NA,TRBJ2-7,CASKSKIESYEQYF,TGTGCCAGCAAATCTAAAATTGAATCCTACGAGCAGTACTTC
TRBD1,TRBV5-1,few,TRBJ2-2,CASSTSTGATGELFF,TGCGCCAGCAGCACCTCAACAGGGGCTACCGGGGAGCTGTTTTTT
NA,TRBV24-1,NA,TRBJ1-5,CATSDSSGSNQPQHF,TGTGCCACCAGTGATTCTTCAGGAAGCAATCAGCCCCAGCATTTT
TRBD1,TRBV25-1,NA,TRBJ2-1,CASSGGDRAYNEQFF,TGTGCCAGCAGTGGGGGGGACAGGGCCTACAATGAGCAGTTCTTC
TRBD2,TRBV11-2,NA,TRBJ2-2,CASSLPGLGGELFF,TGTGCCAGCAGCTTACCGGGACTAGGCGGGGAGCTGTTTTTT
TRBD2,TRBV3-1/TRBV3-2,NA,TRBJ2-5,CASSQAGGGKETQYF,TGTGCCAGCAGCCAAGCCGGGGGGGGGAAGGAGACCCAGTACTTC
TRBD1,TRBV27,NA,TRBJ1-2,CASSLSAGQLPYGYTF,TGTGCCAGCAGTTTATCCGCGGGACAGCTGCCCTATGGCTACACCTTC
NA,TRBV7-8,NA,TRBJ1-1,CASSVAGTTNTEAFF,TGTGCCAGCAGCGTAGCCGGGACAACGAACACTGAAGCTTTCTTT
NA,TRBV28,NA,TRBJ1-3,CATFREGMSSGNTIYF,TGTGCCACCTTCCGGGAGGGGATGAGCTCTGGAAACACCATATATTTT
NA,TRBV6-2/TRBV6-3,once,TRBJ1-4,CASSFRQTNEKLFF,TGTGCCAGCAGTTTTCGACAGACTAATGAAAAACTGTTTTTT
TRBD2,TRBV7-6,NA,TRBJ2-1,CASSLDPSGSRNEQFF,TGTGCCAGCAGCTTAGACCCTAGCGGGAGTCGTAATGAGCAGTTCTTC
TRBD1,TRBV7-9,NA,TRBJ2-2,CASSSGGNTGELFF,TGTGCCAGCAGCTCAGGGGGGAACACCGGGGAGCTGTTTTTT
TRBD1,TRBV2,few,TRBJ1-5,CASTPRDRALPQHF,TGTGCCAGCACTCCACGGGACAGGGCTCTTCCCCAGCATTTT
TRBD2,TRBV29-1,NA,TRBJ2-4,CSVAPLAGEKNIQYF,TGCAGCGTTGCCCCACTAGCGGGGGAAAAAAACATTCAGTACTTC
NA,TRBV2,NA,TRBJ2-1,CASRADRATSLNNEQFF,TGTGCCAGCAGGGCTGACAGGGCAACTAGCCTAAACAATGAGCAGTTCTTC
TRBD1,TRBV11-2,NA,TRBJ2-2,CASSLTTGTNTGELFF,TGTGCCAGCAGCCTGACGACAGGGACGAACACCGGGGAGCTGTTTTTT
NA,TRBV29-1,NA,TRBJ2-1,CSVEDGANWGVGGEQFF,TGCAGCGTTGAAGATGGGGCCAATTGGGGGGTCGGAGGTGAGCAGTTCTTC
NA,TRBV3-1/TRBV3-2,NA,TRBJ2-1,CASSQVRSSYNEQFF,TGTGCCAGCAGCCAAGTACGGTCCTCCTACAATGAGCAGTTCTTC
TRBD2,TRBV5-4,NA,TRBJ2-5,CASSRTSGPQETQYF,TGTGCCAGCAGCCGGACTAGCGGGCCCCAAGAGACCCAGTACTTC
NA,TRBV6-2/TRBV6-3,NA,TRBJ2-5,CASSPPSSRPETQYF,TGTGCCAGCAGCCCGCCGTCTTCGCGTCCGGAGACCCAGTACTTC
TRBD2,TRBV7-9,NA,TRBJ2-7,CASSPSGSHYEQYF,TGTGCCAGCAGTCCTAGCGGGTCACACTACGAGCAGTACTTC
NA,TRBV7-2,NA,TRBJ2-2,CASSLNGRNTGELFF,TGTGCCAGCAGCTTAAATGGCAGAAACACCGGGGAGCTGTTTTTT
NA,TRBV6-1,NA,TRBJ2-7,CASSEEQGLSYEQYF,TGTGCCAGCAGTGAAGAGCAGGGGCTGTCCTACGAGCAGTACTTC
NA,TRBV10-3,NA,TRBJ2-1,CAISESRSISGSGPLRTEQFF,TGTGCCATCAGTGAGTCTAGGTCTATCTCAGGCAGCGGGCCCCTCCGCACTGAGCAGTTCTTC